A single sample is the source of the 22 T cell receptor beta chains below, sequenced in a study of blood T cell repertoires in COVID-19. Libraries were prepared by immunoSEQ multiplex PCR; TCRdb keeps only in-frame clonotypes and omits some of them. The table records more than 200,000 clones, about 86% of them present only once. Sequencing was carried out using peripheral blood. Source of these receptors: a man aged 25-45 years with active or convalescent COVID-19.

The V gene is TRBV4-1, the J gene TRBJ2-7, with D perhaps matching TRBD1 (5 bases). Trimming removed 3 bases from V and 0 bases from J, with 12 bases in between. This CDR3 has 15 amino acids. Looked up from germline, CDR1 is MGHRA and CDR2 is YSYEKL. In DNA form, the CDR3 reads TGCGCCAGCAGCCAGACAGATTTGTACTCCTACGAGCAGTACTTC. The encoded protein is CASSQTDLYSYEQYF.

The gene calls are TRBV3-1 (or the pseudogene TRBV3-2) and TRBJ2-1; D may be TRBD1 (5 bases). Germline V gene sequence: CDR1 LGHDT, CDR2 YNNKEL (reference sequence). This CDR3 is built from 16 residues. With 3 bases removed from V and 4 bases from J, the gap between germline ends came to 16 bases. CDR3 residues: CASSHGLRGSYNEQFF. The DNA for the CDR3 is TGTGCCAGCAGCCACGGTTTAAGGGGCTCTTACAATGAGCAGTTCTTC.

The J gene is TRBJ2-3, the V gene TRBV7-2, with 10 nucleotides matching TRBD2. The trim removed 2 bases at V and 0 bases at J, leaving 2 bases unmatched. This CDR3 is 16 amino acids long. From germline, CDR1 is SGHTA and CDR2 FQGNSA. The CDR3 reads CASSLWTSGSTDTQYF. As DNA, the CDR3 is TGTGCCAGCAGCTTATGGACTAGCGGTAGCACAGATACGCAGTATTTT.

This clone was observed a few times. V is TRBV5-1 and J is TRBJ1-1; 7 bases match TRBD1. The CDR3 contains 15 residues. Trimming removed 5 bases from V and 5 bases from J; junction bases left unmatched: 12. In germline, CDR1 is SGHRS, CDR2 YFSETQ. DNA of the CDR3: TGCGCCAGCAGACCCCCCGGGACAGACAATACTGAAGCTTTCTTT. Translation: CASRPPGTDNTEAFF.

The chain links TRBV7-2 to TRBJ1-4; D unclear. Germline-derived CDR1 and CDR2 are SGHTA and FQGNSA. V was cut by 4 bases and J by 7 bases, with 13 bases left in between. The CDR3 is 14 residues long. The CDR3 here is CASSSYEVFEKLFF. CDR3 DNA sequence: TGTGCCAGCAGCTCATATGAGGTGTTTGAAAAACTGTTTTTT.

CDR3 coding DNA: TGTGCCAGCAGCGTAGAGATACAGAGCACAGATACGCAGTATTTT. It yields the protein CASSVEIQSTDTQYF. The chain links TRBV9 to TRBJ2-3; no definite D call. V lost 0 bases and J lost 0, with 8 bases in between. The CDR3 runs 15 residues. Germline CDR1 SGDLS, CDR2 YYNGEE.

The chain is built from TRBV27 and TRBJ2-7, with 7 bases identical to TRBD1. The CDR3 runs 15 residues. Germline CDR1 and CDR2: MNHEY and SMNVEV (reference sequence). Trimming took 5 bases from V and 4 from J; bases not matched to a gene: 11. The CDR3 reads CASSPRQGTGYEQYF. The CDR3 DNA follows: TGTGCCAGCAGTCCTCGACAGGGAACCGGGTACGAGCAGTACTTC.

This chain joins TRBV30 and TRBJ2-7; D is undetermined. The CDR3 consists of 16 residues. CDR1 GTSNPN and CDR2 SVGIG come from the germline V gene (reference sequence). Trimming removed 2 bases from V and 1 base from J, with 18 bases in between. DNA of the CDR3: TGTGCCTGGAGTCCTCCCTTAACCCTAAGTTCCTACGAGCAGTACTTC. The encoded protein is CAWSPPLTLSSYEQYF.

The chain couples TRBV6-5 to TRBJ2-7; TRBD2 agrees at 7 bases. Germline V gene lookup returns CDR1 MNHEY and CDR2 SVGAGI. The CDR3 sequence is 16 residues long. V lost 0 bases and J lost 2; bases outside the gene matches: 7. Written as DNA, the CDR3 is TGTGCCAGCAGTTACTCGGCGGGGGTGAAAACCTACGAGCAGTACTTC. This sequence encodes CASSYSAGVKTYEQYF.

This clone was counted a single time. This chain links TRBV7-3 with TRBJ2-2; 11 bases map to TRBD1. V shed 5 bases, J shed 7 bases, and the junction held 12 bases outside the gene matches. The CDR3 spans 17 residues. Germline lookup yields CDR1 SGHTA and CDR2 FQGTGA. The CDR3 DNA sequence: TGTGCCAGCAGCCCAAGGGCGGGGACAGGGGGTGGCGGGGAGCTGTTTTTT. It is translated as CASSPRAGTGGGGELFF.

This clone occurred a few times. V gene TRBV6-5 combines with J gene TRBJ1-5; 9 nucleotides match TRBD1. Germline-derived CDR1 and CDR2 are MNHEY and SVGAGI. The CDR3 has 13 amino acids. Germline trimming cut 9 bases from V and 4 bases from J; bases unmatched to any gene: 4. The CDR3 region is CASRQGVNQPQHF. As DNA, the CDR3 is TGTGCCAGTAGACAGGGGGTAAATCAGCCCCAGCATTTT.

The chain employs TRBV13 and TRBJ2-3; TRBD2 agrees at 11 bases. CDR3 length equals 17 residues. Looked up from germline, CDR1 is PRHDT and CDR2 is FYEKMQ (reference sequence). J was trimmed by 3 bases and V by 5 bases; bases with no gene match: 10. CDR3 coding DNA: TGTGCCAGCAGCCTCCTAGCGGGGGGCTTTGGGACAGATACGCAGTATTTT. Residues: CASSLLAGGFGTDTQYF.

The CDR3 reads CASSWRGGSGEQYF. CDR3 nucleotides: TGTGCCAGCAGCTGGAGGGGGGGGTCGGGCGAGCAGTACTTC. This chain joins TRBV5-4 and TRBJ2-7; possible D gene TRBD2, 7 bases. CDR3 length: 14 amino acids. Germline values: CDR1 SGHNT, CDR2 YYREEE (reference sequence). Trimming left V 3 bases short and J 6 bases short, with 16 bases between.

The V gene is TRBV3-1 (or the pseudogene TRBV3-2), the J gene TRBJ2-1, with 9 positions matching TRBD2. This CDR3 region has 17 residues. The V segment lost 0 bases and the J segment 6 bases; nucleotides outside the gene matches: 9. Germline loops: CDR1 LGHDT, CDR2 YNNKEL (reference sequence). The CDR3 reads CASSQDHMAGGLNEQFF. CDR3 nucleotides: TGTGCCAGCAGCCAAGACCATATGGCGGGGGGGCTCAATGAGCAGTTCTTC.

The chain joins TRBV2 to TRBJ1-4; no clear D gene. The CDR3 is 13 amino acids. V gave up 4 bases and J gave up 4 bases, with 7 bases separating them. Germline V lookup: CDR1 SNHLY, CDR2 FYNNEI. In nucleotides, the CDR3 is TGTGCCAGCAGTGTAGAAGTTAATGAAAAACTGTTTTTT. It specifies CASSVEVNEKLFF.

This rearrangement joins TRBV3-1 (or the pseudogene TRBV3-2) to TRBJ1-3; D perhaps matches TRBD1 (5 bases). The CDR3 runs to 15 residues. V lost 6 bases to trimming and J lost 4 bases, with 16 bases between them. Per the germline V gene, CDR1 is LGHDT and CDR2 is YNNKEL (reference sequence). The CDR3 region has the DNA TGTGCCAGCAGTTACACAGGACAAAAAGGAAACACCATATATTTT. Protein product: CASSYTGQKGNTIYF.

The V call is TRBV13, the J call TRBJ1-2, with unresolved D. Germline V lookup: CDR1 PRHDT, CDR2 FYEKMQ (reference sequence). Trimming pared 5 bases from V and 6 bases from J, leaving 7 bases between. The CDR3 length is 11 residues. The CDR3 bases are TGTGCCAGCAGCCACGGTAATGGCTACACCTTC. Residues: CASSHGNGYTF.

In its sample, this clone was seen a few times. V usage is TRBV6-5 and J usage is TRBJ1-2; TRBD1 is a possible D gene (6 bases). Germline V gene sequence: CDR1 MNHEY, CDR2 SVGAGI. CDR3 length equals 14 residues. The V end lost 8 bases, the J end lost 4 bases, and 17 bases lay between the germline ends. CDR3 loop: CASRNQRTAYGYTF. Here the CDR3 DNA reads TGTGCCAGCCGAAATCAGAGGACAGCCTATGGCTACACCTTC.

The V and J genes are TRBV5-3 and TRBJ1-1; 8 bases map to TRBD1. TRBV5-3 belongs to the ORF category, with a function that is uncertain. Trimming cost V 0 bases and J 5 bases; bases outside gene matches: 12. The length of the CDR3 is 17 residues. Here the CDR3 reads CARSLDNSDRGGTEAFF. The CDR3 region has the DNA TGTGCCAGAAGCTTGGATAATTCCGACAGGGGTGGTACTGAAGCTTTCTTT.

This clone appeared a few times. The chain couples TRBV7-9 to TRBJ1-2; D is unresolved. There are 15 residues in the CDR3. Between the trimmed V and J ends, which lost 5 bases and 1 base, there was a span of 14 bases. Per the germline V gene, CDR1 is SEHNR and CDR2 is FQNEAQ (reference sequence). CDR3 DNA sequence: TGTGCCAGCAGCCGGTTTTTTATTGATAACTATGGCTACACCTTC. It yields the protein CASSRFFIDNYGYTF.

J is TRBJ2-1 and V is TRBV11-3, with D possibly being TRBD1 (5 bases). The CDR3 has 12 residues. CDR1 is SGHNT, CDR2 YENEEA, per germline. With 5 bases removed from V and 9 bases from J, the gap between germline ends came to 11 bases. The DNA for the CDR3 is TGTGCCAGCAGCGCAGGGTCGTTTGAGCAGTTCTTC. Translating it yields CASSAGSFEQFF. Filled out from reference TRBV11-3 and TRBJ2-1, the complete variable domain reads EAGVVQSPRYKIIEKKQPVAFWCNPISGHNTLYWYLQNLGQGPELLIRYENEEAVDDSQLPKDRFSAERLKGVDSTLKIQPAELGDSAVYLCASSAGSFEQFFGPGTRLTVL.

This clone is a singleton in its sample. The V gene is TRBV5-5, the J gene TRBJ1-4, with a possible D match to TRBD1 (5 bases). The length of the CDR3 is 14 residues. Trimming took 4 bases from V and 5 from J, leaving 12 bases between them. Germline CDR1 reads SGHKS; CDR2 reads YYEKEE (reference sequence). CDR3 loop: CASSPGGGNEKLFF. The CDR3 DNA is TGTGCCAGCAGCCCTGGCGGGGGGAATGAAAAACTGTTTTTT.